The next 17 T cell receptor beta chains were all read from a single sample in a study of OX40 agonist ivuxolimab in advanced cancers. This table comes from immunoSEQ multiplex PCR, and its TCRdb copy is limited to in-frame clones, with some not included. The sample consists of 70,000 to 80,000 clones, 89% of them appearing once. The material sequenced was CD4+ or CD8+ T cells sorted from blood, taken in a trial of the OX40 agonist ivuxolimab. These receptors were obtained from an adult with an advanced solid tumor such as melanoma, head and neck, liver or kidney cancer.

The V and J genes are TRBV6-5 and TRBJ1-5, with a weak D call TRBD1 (5 bases). Germline V gene sequence: CDR1 MNHEY, CDR2 SVGAGI. Trimming took off 6 bases at V and 7 bases at J, with 16 bases between the two ends. The CDR3 length is 14 residues. CDR3 bases: TGTGCCAGCAGACCAACAGGAACGGAGCAGCCCCAGCATTTT. It yields the protein CASRPTGTEQPQHF.

This chain links TRBV6-5 with TRBJ1-1, with D uncertain. The CDR3 contains 13 residues. Deletions cut 4 bases from V and 2 bases from J, with 8 bases between. Germline V gene sequence: CDR1 MNHEY, CDR2 SVGAGI. This CDR3 reads CASSFTSNTEAFF. CDR3 DNA sequence: TGTGCCAGCAGTTTTACATCCAACACTGAAGCTTTCTTT.

The sample holds one count of this clone. The chain joins TRBV19 to TRBJ2-5, with D possibly called TRBD1 or TRBD2 (5 bases each). This CDR3 is 13 amino acids long. Trimming left V 5 bases short and J 5 bases short, with 12 bases between. CDR1 and CDR2 (germline): LNHDA, SQIVND (reference sequence). The CDR3 is CASSLNRGETQYF. The CDR3 DNA sequence: TGTGCCAGTAGTCTAAACCGGGGCGAGACCCAGTACTTC. The variable domain in full, with the rest retrieved from reference TRBV19 and TRBJ2-5, is DGGITQSPKYLFRKEGQNVTLSCEQNLNHDAMYWYRQDPGQGLRLIYYSQIVNDFQKGDIAEGYSVSREKKESFPLTVTSAQKNPTAFYLCASSLNRGETQYFGPGTRLLVL.

This chain's CDR3 is CSALRRLSYNEQFF. In DNA form, the CDR3 reads TGCAGCGCACTGCGGCGGCTCTCCTACAATGAGCAGTTCTTC. This chain connects TRBV29-1 to TRBJ2-1; D remains unclear. V was clipped by 7 bases and J by 0 bases, with 13 bases between them. This CDR3 spans 14 amino acids. The germline V gene encodes CDR1 SQVTM and CDR2 ANQGSEA.

V and J are TRBV7-6 and TRBJ2-5, with TRBD1 matching 9 bases. Trimming removed 1 base from V and 5 bases from J; junction bases left unmatched: 14. This CDR3 is built from 18 residues. From germline, CDR1 is SGHVS and CDR2 FNYEAQ. CDR3 amino acids: CASSLDLPTGGFAETQYF. The CDR3 nucleotides read TGTGCCAGCAGCTTAGATCTCCCTACAGGGGGCTTTGCGGAGACCCAGTACTTC.

The chain carries TRBV5-1 and TRBJ2-3; no reliable D call. Germline values: CDR1 SGHRS, CDR2 YFSETQ. V was pared by 0 bases and J by 2 bases, with 13 bases between. This CDR3 contains 16 residues. As DNA, the CDR3 is TGCGCCAGCAGCTTGGTACTCGACCGCTTCACAGATACGCAGTATTTT. As protein: CASSLVLDRFTDTQYF.

V usage is TRBV7-9 and J usage is TRBJ2-7, with D unclear. V was cut by 1 base and J by 4 bases, with 11 bases left in between. The CDR3 totals 14 residues. Germline lookup yields CDR1 SEHNR and CDR2 FQNEAQ (reference sequence). CDR3 sequence (DNA): TGTGCCAGCAGCTTAGACCTAACCTGGTACGAGCAGTACTTC. Its translation: CASSLDLTWYEQYF. The full variable domain, rest sourced from reference TRBV7-9 and TRBJ2-7, is DTGVSQNPRHKITKRGQNVTFRCDPISEHNRLYWYRQTLGQGPEFLTYFQNEAQLEKSRLLSDRFSAERPKGSFSTLEIQRTEQGDSAMYLCASSLDLTWYEQYFGPGTRLTVT.

The chain employs TRBV5-4 and TRBJ2-5; TRBD2 matches at 8 bases. Germline CDR1 and CDR2: SGHNT and YYREEE (reference sequence). V shed 4 bases, J shed 1 base, and the junction held 3 bases outside the gene matches. The CDR3 sequence is 14 residues long. This chain's CDR3 is CASSAGLAQETQYF. In nucleotides, the CDR3 is TGTGCCAGCAGCGCCGGACTAGCCCAAGAGACCCAGTACTTC. Based on the CDR3 plus reference TRBV5-4 and TRBJ2-5, the full variable domain is ETGVTQSPTHLIKTRGQQVTLRCSSQSGHNTVSWYQQALGQGPQFIFQYYREEENGRGNFPPRFSGLQFPNYSSELNVNALELDDSALYLCASSAGLAQETQYFGPGTRLLVL.

The chain combines TRBV11-3 with TRBJ2-7; 7 bases line up with TRBD1. Germline loops: CDR1 SGHNT, CDR2 YENEEA. The CDR3 is 15 residues long. The J segment lost 1 base and the V segment lost 0 bases, leaving 3 bases of the junction unmatched. CDR3 amino acids: CASSLEGQESYEQYF. The CDR3 coding sequence is TGTGCCAGCAGCTTAGAAGGACAGGAGTCCTACGAGCAGTACTTC.

CDR3 residues: CASSIQVDSYEQYF. Written as DNA, the CDR3 is TGTGCCAGTAGTATCCAAGTCGACAGCTACGAGCAGTACTTC. The chain is built from TRBV19 and TRBJ2-7; maybe TRBD1 (5 bases). Trimming removed 3 bases at V and 3 bases at J, with 12 bases between. Germline V CDR1 and CDR2: LNHDA, SQIVND (reference sequence). The CDR3 totals 14 residues.

A single count supports this clone. The J gene is TRBJ2-1, the V gene TRBV11-3, with 13 bases aligning to TRBD2. The CDR3 contains 15 residues. Germline CDR1 SGHNT, CDR2 YENEEA. After removal of 0 bases from V and 7 bases from J, the junction contained 0 bases not matched to a gene. CDR3 nucleotide sequence: TGTGCCAGCAGCTTAGAGGGACTAGCGGGAAATGAGCAGTTCTTC. Its translation: CASSLEGLAGNEQFF.

CDR3 bases: TGTGCCAGCAGTGAAGAGGGAAAGAACTATGGCTACACCTTC. This encodes CASSEEGKNYGYTF. The chain links TRBV2 to TRBJ1-2; D uncertain. Germline values: CDR1 SNHLY, CDR2 FYNNEI. The V gene lost 1 base and the J gene lost 2 bases, with 8 bases spanning the gap. The CDR3 has 14 amino acids.

This clone was observed a few times. The chain uses TRBV5-4 and TRBJ1-1, with 10 bases that match TRBD1. The CDR3 extends over 16 amino acids. Trimming cost V 0 bases and J 9 bases; bases outside gene matches: 11. Germline V gene lookup returns CDR1 SGHNT and CDR2 YYREEE (reference sequence). The CDR3 protein is CASSLGQGADGGQAFF. The CDR3 DNA is TGTGCCAGCAGCTTGGGACAGGGGGCGGACGGAGGACAAGCTTTCTTT.

The chain combines TRBV7-2 with TRBJ1-5; TRBD1 agrees at 7 bases. Germline-derived CDR1 and CDR2 are SGHTA and FQGNSA. The V gene end was trimmed by 1 base and the J gene end by 6 bases; junction bases not matched to a gene: 3. There are 14 residues in the CDR3. The CDR3, as DNA: TGTGCCAGCAGCTTAGACAGGGGTGGTCAGCCCCAGCATTTT. Protein sequence: CASSLDRGGQPQHF.

V is TRBV5-4 and J is TRBJ2-2, with D maybe TRBD1 (7 bases). The V and J ends lost 0 bases and 4 bases respectively, with 13 bases between them. The germline CDR1 and CDR2 sequences are SGHNT and YYREEE (reference sequence). The CDR3 has 16 amino acids. In nucleotides, the CDR3 is TGTGCCAGCAGCTTGGGGGTGCAGGGGGGCACCGGGGAGCTGTTTTTT. It specifies CASSLGVQGGTGELFF. Looking up the rest from reference TRBV5-4 and TRBJ2-2 gives the full variable domain: ETGVTQSPTHLIKTRGQQVTLRCSSQSGHNTVSWYQQALGQGPQFIFQYYREEENGRGNFPPRFSGLQFPNYSSELNVNALELDDSALYLCASSLGVQGGTGELFFGEGSRLTVL.

J is TRBJ1-2 and V is TRBV5-1; 10 bases agree with TRBD1. V lost 4 bases, J lost 6 bases, and 12 bases stayed unmatched. This CDR3 has 16 residues. In germline, CDR1 is SGHRS, CDR2 YFSETQ. The CDR3 here is CASSQTQRTGGDGYTF. CDR3 nucleotide sequence: TGCGCCAGCAGCCAAACACAGAGGACAGGGGGTGATGGCTACACCTTC.

The J gene is TRBJ2-5, the V gene TRBV14, with 7 bases fitting TRBD2. CDR1 and CDR2 (germline): SGHDN, FVKESK. V lost 3 bases to trimming and J lost 6 bases; unmatched junction nucleotides: 10. CDR3 length equals 15 residues. The CDR3 spells CASSQIGGEGKTQYF. In nucleotides, the CDR3 is TGTGCCAGCAGCCAGATCGGAGGGGAGGGAAAGACCCAGTACTTC.